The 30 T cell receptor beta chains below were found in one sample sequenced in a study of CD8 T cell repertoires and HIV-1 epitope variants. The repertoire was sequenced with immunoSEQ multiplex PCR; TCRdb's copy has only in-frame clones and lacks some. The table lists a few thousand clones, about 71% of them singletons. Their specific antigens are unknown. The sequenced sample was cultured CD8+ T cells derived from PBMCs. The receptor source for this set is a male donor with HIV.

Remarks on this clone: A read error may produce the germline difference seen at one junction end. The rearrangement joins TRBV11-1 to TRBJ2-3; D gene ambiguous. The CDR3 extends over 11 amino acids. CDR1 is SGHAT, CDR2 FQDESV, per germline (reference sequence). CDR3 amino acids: CVSSLSDTQYF. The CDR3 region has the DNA TGTGTCAGCAGCTTATCTGATACGCAGTATTTT.

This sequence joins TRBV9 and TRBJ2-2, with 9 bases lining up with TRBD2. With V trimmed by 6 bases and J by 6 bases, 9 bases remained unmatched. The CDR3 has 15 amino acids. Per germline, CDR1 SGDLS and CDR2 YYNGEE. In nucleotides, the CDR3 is TGTGCCAGCACATTGGCGGGGGGGCCAGCCGGGGAGCTGTTTTTT. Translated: CASTLAGGPAGELFF.

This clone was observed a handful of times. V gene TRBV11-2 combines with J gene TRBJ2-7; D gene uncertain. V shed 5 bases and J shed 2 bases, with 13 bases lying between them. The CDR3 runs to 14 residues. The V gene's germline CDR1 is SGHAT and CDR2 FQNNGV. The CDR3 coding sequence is TGTGCCAGCAGCGGTTGGAGTAATCCCTACGAGCAGTACTTC. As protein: CASSGWSNPYEQYF.

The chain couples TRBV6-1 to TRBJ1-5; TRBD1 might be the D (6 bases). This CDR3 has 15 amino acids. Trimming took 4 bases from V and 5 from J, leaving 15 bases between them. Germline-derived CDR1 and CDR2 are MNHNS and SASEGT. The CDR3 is CASSGGQGIHQPQHF. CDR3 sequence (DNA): TGTGCCAGCAGTGGGGGGCAGGGGATACATCAGCCCCAGCATTTT.

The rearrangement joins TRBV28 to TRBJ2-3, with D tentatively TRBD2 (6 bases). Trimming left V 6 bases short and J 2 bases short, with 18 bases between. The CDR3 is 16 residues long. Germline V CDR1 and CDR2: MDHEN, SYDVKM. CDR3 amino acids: CASRPEAGHSTDTQYF. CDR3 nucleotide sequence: TGTGCCAGCAGACCTGAAGCGGGCCATTCCACAGATACGCAGTATTTT.

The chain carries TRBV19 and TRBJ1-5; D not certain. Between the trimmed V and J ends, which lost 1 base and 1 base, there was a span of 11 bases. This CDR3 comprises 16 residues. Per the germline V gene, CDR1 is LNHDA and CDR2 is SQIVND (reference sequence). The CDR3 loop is CASSIGGWRSNQPQHF. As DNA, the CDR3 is TGTGCCAGTAGTATAGGAGGGTGGCGGAGCAATCAGCCCCAGCATTTT.

CDR3 sequence: CASSVDGREAQFF. The CDR3 DNA sequence: TGTGCCAGCAGCGTAGACGGCAGGGAGGCGCAGTTCTTC. The gene calls are TRBV9 and TRBJ2-1; D possibly corresponds to TRBD2 (6 bases). Trimming removed 0 bases from V and 12 bases from J, with 13 bases in between. Germline V lookup: CDR1 SGDLS, CDR2 YYNGEE. The CDR3 is 13 residues long.

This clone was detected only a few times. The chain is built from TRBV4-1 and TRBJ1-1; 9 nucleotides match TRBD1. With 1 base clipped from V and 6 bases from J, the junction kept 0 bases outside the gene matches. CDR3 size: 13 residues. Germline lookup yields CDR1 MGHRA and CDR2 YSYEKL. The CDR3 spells CASSQGTGAEAFF. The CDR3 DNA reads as TGCGCCAGCAGCCAAGGGACAGGGGCTGAAGCTTTCTTT.

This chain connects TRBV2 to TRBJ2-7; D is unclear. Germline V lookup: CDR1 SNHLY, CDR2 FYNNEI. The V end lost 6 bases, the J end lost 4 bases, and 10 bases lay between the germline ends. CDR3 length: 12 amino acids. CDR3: CASSDDTYEQYF. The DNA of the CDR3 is TGTGCCAGCAGCGACGACACGTACGAGCAGTACTTC.

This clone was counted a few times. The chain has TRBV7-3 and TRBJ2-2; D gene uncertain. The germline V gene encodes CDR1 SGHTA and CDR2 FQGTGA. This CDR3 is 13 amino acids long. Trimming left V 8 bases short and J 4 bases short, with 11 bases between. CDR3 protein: CASRVSGTGELFF. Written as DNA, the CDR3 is TGTGCCAGCCGTGTTTCGGGCACCGGGGAGCTGTTTTTT.

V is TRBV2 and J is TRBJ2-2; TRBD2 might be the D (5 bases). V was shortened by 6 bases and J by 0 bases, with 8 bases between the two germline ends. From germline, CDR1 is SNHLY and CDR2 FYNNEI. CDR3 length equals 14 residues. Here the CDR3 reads CASREDANTGELFF. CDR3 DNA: TGTGCCAGCAGGGAGGACGCGAACACCGGGGAGCTGTTTTTT.

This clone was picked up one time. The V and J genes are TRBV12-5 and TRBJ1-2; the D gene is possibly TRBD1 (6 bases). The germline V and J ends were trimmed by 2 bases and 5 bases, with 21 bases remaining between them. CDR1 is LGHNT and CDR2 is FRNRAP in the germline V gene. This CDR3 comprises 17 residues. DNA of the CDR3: TGTGCTAGTGGTTTGCCCCGGGGCACAGGGCGGCGTTATGGCTACACCTTC. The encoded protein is CASGLPRGTGRRYGYTF.

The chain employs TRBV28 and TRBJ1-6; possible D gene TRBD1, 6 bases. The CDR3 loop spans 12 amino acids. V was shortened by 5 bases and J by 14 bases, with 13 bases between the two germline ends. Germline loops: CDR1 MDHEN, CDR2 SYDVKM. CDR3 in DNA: TGTGCCAGCAGTGAAGACAGGTACACCCTCCACTTT. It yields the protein CASSEDRYTLHF.

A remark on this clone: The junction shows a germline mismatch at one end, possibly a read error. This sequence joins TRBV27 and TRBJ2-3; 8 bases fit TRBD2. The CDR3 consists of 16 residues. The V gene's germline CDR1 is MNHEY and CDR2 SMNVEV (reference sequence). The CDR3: CAGRHTTTSGTDTQYF. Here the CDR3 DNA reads TGTGCCGGCAGACATACGACGACTAGCGGCACAGATACGCAGTATTTT.

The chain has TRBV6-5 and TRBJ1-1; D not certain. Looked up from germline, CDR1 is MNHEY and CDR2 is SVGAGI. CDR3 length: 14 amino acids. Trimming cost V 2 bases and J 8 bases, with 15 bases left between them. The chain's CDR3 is CASSYGLGGVEAFF. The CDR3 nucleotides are TGTGCCAGCAGTTACGGGCTAGGCGGGGTCGAAGCTTTCTTT.

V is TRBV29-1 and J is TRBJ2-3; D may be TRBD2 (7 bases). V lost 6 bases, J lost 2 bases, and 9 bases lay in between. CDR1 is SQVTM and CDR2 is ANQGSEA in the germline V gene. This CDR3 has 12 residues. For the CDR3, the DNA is TGCAGCGTGGGGGGGCCCACAGATACGCAGTATTTT. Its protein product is CSVGGPTDTQYF.

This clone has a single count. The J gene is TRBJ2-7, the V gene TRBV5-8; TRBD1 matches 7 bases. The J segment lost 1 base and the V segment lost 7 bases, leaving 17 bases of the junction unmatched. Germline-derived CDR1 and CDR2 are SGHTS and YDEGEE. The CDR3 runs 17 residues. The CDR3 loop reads CASSPITGTDLSYEQYF. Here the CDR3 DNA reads TGTGCCAGCTCCCCTATAACCGGGACAGACCTTTCCTACGAGCAGTACTTC. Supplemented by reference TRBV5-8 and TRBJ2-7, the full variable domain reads EAGVTQSPTHLIKTRGQQATLRCSPISGHTSVYWYQQALGLGLQFLLWYDEGEERNRGNFPPRFSGRQFPNYSSELNVNALELEDSALYLCASSPITGTDLSYEQYFGPGTRLTVT.

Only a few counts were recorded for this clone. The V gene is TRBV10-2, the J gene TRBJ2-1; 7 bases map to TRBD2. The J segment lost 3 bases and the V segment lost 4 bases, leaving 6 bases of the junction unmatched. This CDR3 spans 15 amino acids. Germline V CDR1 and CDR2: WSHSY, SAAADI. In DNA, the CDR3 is TGCGCCAGCAGTGTCCCTAGCGGCCTCTACAATGAGCAGTTCTTC. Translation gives CASSVPSGLYNEQFF.

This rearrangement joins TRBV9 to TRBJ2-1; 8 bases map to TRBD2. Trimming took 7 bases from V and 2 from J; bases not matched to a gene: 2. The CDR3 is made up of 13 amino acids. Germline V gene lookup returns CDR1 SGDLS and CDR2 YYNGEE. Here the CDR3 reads CASSSGPYNEQFF. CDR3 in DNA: TGTGCCAGCTCTAGCGGGCCCTACAATGAGCAGTTCTTC.

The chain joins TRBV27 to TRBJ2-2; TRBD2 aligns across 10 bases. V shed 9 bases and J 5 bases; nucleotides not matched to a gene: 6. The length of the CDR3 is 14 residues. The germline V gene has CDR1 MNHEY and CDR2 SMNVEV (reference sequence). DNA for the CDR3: TGTGCCAGTGAGCCTAGCGGGAGAACCGGGGAGCTGTTTTTT. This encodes CASEPSGRTGELFF.

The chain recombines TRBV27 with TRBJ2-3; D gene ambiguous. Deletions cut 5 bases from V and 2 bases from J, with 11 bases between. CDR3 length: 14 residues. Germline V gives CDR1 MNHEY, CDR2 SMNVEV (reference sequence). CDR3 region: CASSLWSSTDTQYF. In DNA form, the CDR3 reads TGTGCCAGCAGTCTTTGGTCCTCCACAGATACGCAGTATTTT.

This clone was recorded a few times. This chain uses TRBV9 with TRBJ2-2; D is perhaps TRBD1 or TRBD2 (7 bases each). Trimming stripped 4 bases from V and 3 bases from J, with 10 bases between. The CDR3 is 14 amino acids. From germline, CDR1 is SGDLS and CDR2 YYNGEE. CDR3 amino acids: CASSSGGDTGELFF. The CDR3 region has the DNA TGTGCCAGCAGCTCAGGGGGGGACACCGGGGAGCTGTTTTTT.

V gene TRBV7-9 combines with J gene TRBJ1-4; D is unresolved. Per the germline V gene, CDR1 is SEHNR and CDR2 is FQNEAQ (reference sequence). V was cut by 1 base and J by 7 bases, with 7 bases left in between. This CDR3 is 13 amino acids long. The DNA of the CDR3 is TGTGCCAGCAGCTTAGTGGGAACTGAAAAACTGTTTTTT. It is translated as CASSLVGTEKLFF.

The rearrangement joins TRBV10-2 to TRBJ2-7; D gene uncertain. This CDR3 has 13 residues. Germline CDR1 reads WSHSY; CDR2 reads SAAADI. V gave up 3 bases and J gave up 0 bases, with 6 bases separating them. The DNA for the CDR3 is TGCGCCAGCAGTGAAGGGTACTCCTACGAGCAGTACTTC. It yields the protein CASSEGYSYEQYF.

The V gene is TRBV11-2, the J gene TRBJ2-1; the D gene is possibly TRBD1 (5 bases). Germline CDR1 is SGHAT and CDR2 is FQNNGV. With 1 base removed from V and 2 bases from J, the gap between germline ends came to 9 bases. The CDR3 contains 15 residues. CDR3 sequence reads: CASSLATGTYNEQFF. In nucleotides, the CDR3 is TGTGCCAGCAGCTTAGCCACAGGAACCTACAATGAGCAGTTCTTC.

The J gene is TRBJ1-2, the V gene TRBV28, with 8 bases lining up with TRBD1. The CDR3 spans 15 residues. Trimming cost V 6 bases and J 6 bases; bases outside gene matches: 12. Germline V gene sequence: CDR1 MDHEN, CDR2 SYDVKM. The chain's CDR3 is CASSPARTGRNGYTF. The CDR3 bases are TGTGCCAGCAGCCCAGCTCGGACAGGGCGGAATGGCTACACCTTC.

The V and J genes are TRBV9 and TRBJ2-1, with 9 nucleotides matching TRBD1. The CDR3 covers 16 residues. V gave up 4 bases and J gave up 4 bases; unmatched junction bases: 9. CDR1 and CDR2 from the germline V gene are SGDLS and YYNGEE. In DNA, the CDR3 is TGTGCCAGCAGCCCTGAGACAGGGGGTTATTACAATGAGCAGTTCTTC. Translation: CASSPETGGYYNEQFF. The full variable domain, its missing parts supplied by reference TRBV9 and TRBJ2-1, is DSGVTQTPKHLITATGQRVTLRCSPRSGDLSVYWYQQSLDQGLQFLIQYYNGEERAKGNILERFSAQQFPDLHSELNLSSLELGDSALYFCASSPETGGYYNEQFFGPGTRLTVL.

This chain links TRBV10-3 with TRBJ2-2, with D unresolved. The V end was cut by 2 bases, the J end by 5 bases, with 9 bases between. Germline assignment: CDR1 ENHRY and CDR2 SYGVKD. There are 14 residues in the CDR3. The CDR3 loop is CAISEVSLTGELFF. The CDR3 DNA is TGTGCCATCAGTGAGGTTAGCTTAACCGGGGAGCTGTTTTTT.

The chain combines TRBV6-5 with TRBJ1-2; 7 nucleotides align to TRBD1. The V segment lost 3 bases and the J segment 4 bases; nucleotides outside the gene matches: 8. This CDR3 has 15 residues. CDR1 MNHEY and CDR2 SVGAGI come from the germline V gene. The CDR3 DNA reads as TGTGCCAGCAGTTATAACCGGGGACAGCGCTATGGCTACACCTTC. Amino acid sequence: CASSYNRGQRYGYTF.

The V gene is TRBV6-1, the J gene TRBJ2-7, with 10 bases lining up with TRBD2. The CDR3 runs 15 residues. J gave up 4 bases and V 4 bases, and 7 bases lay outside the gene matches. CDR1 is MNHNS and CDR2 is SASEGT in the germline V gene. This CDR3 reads CASSGGGTSVYEQYF. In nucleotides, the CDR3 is TGTGCCAGCAGTGGGGGGGGGACTAGCGTGTACGAGCAGTACTTC.